This TCR beta chain was obtained from a study of cytomegalovirus exposure and HLA in healthy donors. Points from the study as a whole: An analysis was carried out at a later point. It showed that HLA-associated TCR beta chains were more clonally expanded than equally common non-associated chains. In vitro assays verified that a few CMV-associated chains recognized CMV antigens specifically. When a later analysis was performed, an Asian-associated ancestry cluster reportedly had fewer N-insertions than the roughly 630-donor mean.

Amplification used 60 Vbeta primers and 13 Jbeta primers. The protocol was immunoSEQ multiplex PCR, while the TCRdb copy is restricted to in-frame clones and leaves out a portion. This table has 180,000 or so clones, about 80% appearing once. Donors counted as nominally healthy when sampled, yet unrecorded immune exposures were likely. Per germline, CDR1 SEHNR and CDR2 FQNEAQ (reference sequence). The CDR3 spans 17 residues. V lost 5 bases and J 4 bases, leaving 21 bases between the germline ends. Of note for this clone: Its antigen remains unidentified.

The material sequenced was PBMCs. This TCR was recovered from a man aged 50 or older in good health and CMV-seropositive. This chain uses TRBV7-9 with TRBJ1-5, with D perhaps TRBD1 (5 bases). The CDR3 sequence is CASSPIFGRGSNQPQHF. CDR3 nucleotides: TGTGCCAGCAGCCCCATTTTCGGCCGGGGGAGTAATCAGCCCCAGCATTTT.